The entry below gives a single T cell receptor (beta chain) sequence along with its context. Its specificity is not known. These data originate in a study of T cell responses to AZD1222 COVID-19 vaccine. Findings and limits, study-wide: Increased Spike-specific TCR breadth and depth were observed after two AZD1222 doses. Without day 14 samples, only post-peak T cell repertoires were studied. Females made up more of the donors, who were largely white British, and clonal diversity may have come out too low. Dominant at 160-218 and 743-854, vaccine-associated CD4 TCRs also spanned spike.

With 2 bases removed from V and 4 bases from J, the gap between germline ends came to 5 bases. The CDR3 loop spans 12 amino acids. Germline V CDR1 and CDR2: SGHRS, YFSETQ. Libraries were prepared by immunoSEQ multiplex PCR; TCRdb keeps only in-frame clonotypes and omits some of them. The data contain about 140,000 clones, approximately 93% of them singletons. Sequencing was performed on peripheral blood, taken on day 0 of MenACWY control vaccination. V is TRBV5-1 and J is TRBJ2-3, with D possibly matching TRBD2 (5 bases). This TCR was sampled from an adult in good health. CDR3 residues: CASSLLADTQYF. CDR3 coding DNA: TGCGCCAGCAGCTTACTAGCAGATACGCAGTATTTT.